This T cell receptor beta chain appears in the sequencing data of a study of response to subunit inactivated influenza vaccine. Concerning this clonotype itself: The germline gene is not matched at one end of the junction; a read error may be the cause.

TCRdb recomputed calls from the RT-PCR reads with MiXCR, one row per CDR3 protein. The sample carries some 500,000 distinct CDR3 sequences, 10% to 15% recorded once. The CDR3 is 15 residues long. Germline V gene data show CDR1 as SGHRS and CDR2 as YFSETQ. This sample comprised PBMCs from blood, obtained 45 days after vaccination. This receptor was obtained from a man in his forties or fifties who received an inactivated influenza vaccine. The chain recombines TRBV5-1 with TRBJ2-1; 10 bases match TRBD1. DNA of the CDR3: TGCGCCAGCAGCTCCGGGACAGGGGCCTACAATGAGCACTTCTTC. It is translated as CASSSGTGAYNEHFF. The full variable domain, completed using reference TRBV5-1 and TRBJ2-1, is KAGVTQTPRYLIKTRGQQVTLSCSPISGHRSVSWYQQTPGQGLQFLFEYFSETQRNKGNFPGRFSGRQFSNSRSEMNVSTLELGDSALYLCASSSGTGAYNEHFFGPGTRLTVL.